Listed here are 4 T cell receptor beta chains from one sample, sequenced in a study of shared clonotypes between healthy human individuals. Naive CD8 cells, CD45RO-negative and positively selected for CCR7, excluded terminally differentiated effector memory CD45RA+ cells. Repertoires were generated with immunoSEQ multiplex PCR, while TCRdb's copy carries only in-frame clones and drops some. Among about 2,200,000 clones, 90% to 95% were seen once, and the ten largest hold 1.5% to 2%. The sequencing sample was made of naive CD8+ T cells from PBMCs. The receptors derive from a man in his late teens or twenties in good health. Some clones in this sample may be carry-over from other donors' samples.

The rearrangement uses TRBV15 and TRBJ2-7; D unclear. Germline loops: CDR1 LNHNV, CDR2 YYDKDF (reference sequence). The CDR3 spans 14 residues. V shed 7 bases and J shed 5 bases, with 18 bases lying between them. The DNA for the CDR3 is TGTGCCACCACGATGGGTGGTGCCGGAAACGAGCAGTACTTC. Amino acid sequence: CATTMGGAGNEQYF.

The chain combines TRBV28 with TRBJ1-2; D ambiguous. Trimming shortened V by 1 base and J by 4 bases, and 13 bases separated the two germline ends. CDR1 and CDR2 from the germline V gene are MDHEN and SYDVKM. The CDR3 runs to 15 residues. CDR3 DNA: TGTGCCAGCAGTTTATCCGGAGCTACTCCCTATGGCTACACCTTC. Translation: CASSLSGATPYGYTF.

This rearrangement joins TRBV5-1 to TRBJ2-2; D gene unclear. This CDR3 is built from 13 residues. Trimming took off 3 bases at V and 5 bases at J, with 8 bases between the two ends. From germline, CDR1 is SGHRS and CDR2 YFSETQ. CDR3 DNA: TGCGCCAGCAGCTCAAAGTTAACCGGGGAGCTGTTTTTT. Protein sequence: CASSSKLTGELFF.

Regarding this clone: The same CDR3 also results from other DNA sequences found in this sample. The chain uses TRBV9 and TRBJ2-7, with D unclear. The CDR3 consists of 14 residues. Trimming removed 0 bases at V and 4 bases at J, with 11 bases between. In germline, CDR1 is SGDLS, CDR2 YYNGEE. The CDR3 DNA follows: TGTGCCAGCAGCGTAGGAATAGGTTCGTACGAGCAGTACTTC. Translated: CASSVGIGSYEQYF.